This record covers a single T cell receptor (beta chain). What it binds is not known. The sample belongs to a study of CD8+CD57+ T cells in acquired aplastic anemia. Whole-study results and caveats: No significant difference in CD8+ Simpson's diversity was found between patients and controls.

Both TCR beta VDJ combination and CDR3 sequence profiling were carried out. Genomic DNA was the template for this profiling. TCRdb passed the reads through MiXCR, listing each CDR3 protein once. This sample yields 200,000 or so distinct CDR3 sequences, of which about 60% are seen a single time; roughly 53% belongs to the top ten. Sequencing involved patients with CD8+CD57+ cell expansion previously shown by flow cytometry. V lost 2 bases, J lost 4 bases, and 5 bases stayed unmatched. The germline CDR1 and CDR2 sequences are SGHTA and FQGTGA. This CDR3 is built from 16 residues. The receptor's source is a human donor with aplastic anemia. Input material: sorted CD4+, CD8+, or CD8+CD57+ T cells (not recorded which) from PBMCs. J is TRBJ2-3 and V is TRBV7-3; 11 bases align to TRBD2. The CDR3 DNA is TGTGCCAGCAGCTTAGGCCTAGCGGGAGGTTCAGATACGCAGTATTTT. Its translation: CASSLGLAGGSDTQYF. Supplemented by reference TRBV7-3 and TRBJ2-3, the full variable domain reads GAGVSQTPSNKVTEKGKYVELRCDPISGHTALYWYRQSLGQGPEFLIYFQGTGAADDSGLPNDRFFAVRPEGSVSTLKIQRTERGDSAVYLCASSLGLAGGSDTQYFGPGTRLTVL.